A single sample gave rise to the 15 T cell receptor beta chains below, sequenced in a study of a mutant IDH1 vaccine in newly diagnosed glioma. Described time point: week 47, end of study. Every vaccination contained 300 ug of the mutant IDH1 20-mer peptide and was paired with topical imiquimod. These TCRs are of unknown antigen specificity. Here immunoSEQ multiplex PCR was the method, and the copy in TCRdb shows in-frame clones only, minus some. The table includes 50,000 or so clones, around 84% detected once. Source: PBMCs, taken from a glioma patient whose treatment included an IDH1 peptide vaccine. These receptors were collected from a woman aged 30 to 39 with glioma. Some clones in this sample may be carry-over from other donors' samples.

The DNA for the CDR3 is TGTGCCAGCAGCGCTATTGGTGGCTACACCTTC. Its protein is CASSAIGGYTF. J is TRBJ1-2 and V is TRBV2, with unresolved D. With 6 bases removed from V and 7 bases from J, the gap between germline ends came to 9 bases. The CDR3 runs 11 residues. Per the germline V gene, CDR1 is SNHLY and CDR2 is FYNNEI.

The gene calls are TRBV7-8 and TRBJ2-7; maybe TRBD2 (5 bases). Germline CDR1 SGHVS, CDR2 FQNEAQ. Trimming shortened V by 1 base and J by 6 bases, and 13 bases separated the two germline ends. The CDR3 spans 14 residues. The CDR3 nucleotides read TGTGCCAGCAGCTTAGTAGCCGGAGGCCTCGAGCAGTACTTC. Encoded protein: CASSLVAGGLEQYF. The whole variable domain, filled in from reference TRBV7-8 and TRBJ2-7, reads GAGVSQSPRYKVAKRGQDVALRCDPISGHVSLFWYQQALGQGPEFLTYFQNEAQLDKSGLPSDRFFAERPEGSVSTLKIQRTQQEDSAVYLCASSLVAGGLEQYFGPGTRLTVT.

In its sample, this clone was seen once. This rearrangement joins TRBV30 to TRBJ2-7, with 10 bases identical to TRBD1. Trimming cost V 3 bases and J 5 bases; bases outside gene matches: 7. Germline V lookup: CDR1 GTSNPN, CDR2 SVGIG (reference sequence). CDR3 length equals 14 residues. Written as DNA, the CDR3 is TGTGCCTGGAGGGGGGACAGGGGAATCGACGAGCAGTACTTC. It specifies CAWRGDRGIDEQYF.

Remarks on this clone: The junction departs from germline at one end; a sequencing error may be responsible. The J gene is TRBJ1-2, the V gene TRBV6-5; the D gene is possibly TRBD1 (6 bases). The germline V gene encodes CDR1 MNHEY and CDR2 SVGAGI. The CDR3 extends over 13 amino acids. This chain's CDR3 is CASTYDRNYGYTF. CDR3 DNA sequence: TGTGCCAGCACTTACGACAGGAACTATGGCTACACCTTC.

The V call is TRBV18, the J call TRBJ2-3, with D maybe TRBD1 (5 bases). V lost 2 bases, J lost 0 bases, and 12 bases lay in between. This CDR3 spans 16 amino acids. Per germline, CDR1 KGHSH and CDR2 LQKENI. CDR3 region: CASSPIGQGSTDTQYF. DNA for the CDR3: TGTGCCAGCTCACCAATTGGACAAGGTAGCACAGATACGCAGTATTTT.

This rearrangement joins TRBV10-1 to TRBJ2-7, with TRBD2 identical over 9 bases. This CDR3 region has 15 residues. With V trimmed by 1 base and J by 4 bases, 5 bases remained unmatched. Germline CDR1 reads WNHNN; CDR2 reads SYGVQD (reference sequence). This CDR3 reads CASSELPRGGYEQYF. The CDR3 DNA reads as TGCGCCAGCAGTGAGTTGCCGCGGGGGGGTTACGAGCAGTACTTC.

This clone was counted a few times. This chain connects TRBV5-1 to TRBJ1-1, with 7 bases aligning to TRBD1. The germline CDR1 and CDR2 sequences are SGHRS and YFSETQ. The CDR3 spans 14 residues. V was clipped by 3 bases and J by 7 bases; unmatched bases: 9. The CDR3 protein is CASSSPPRDSEAFF. For the CDR3, the DNA is TGCGCCAGCAGCTCCCCGCCCCGGGACAGTGAAGCTTTCTTT.

This clone came up once. This rearrangement joins TRBV5-1 to TRBJ1-1; D is unresolved. Germline V gene data show CDR1 as SGHRS and CDR2 as YFSETQ. V lost 0 bases and J 1 base, leaving 7 bases between the germline ends. There are 14 residues in the CDR3. The DNA for the CDR3 is TGCGCCAGCAGCTTGGGCTCAGGGAACACTGAAGCTTTCTTT. Amino acids: CASSLGSGNTEAFF.

This rearrangement joins TRBV7-8 to TRBJ1-5; no reliable D call. This CDR3 has 15 residues. V was shortened by 4 bases and J by 0 bases, with 10 bases between the two germline ends. Germline-derived CDR1 and CDR2 are SGHVS and FQNEAQ. In DNA, the CDR3 is TGTGCCAGCAGCTCGGACGGTTATAGCAATCAGCCCCAGCATTTT. This gives the protein CASSSDGYSNQPQHF.

This clone was seen a single time. The genes are TRBV2 and TRBJ1-2, with 7 nucleotides matching TRBD1. Germline CDR1 is SNHLY and CDR2 is FYNNEI. The ends lost 3 bases at V and 0 bases at J; junction bases unmatched: 7. There are 16 residues in the CDR3. The CDR3 sequence is CASSEPRDSANYGYTF. Written as DNA, the CDR3 is TGTGCCAGCAGTGAGCCCCGGGACAGCGCTAACTATGGCTACACCTTC. Full variable domain (missing parts from reference TRBV2 and TRBJ1-2): EPEVTQTPSHQVTQMGQEVILRCVPISNHLYFYWYRQILGQKVEFLVSFYNNEISEKSEIFDDQFSVERPDGSNFTLKIRSTKLEDSAMYFCASSEPRDSANYGYTFGSGTRLTVV.

J is TRBJ2-1 and V is TRBV7-2; 9 bases align to TRBD1. V gave up 3 bases and J gave up 1 base; unmatched junction bases: 4. There are 16 residues in the CDR3. Germline values: CDR1 SGHTA, CDR2 FQGNSA. CDR3 coding DNA: TGTGCCAGCAGCTTGTCCGGGACAGGGTCCTACAATGAGCAGTTCTTC. Amino acid sequence: CASSLSGTGSYNEQFF.

This clone has just a few counts. The rearrangement uses TRBV27 and TRBJ2-7; 7 bases align to TRBD1. Trimming at V came to 4 bases and at J to 3 bases, leaving 12 bases not matched to a gene. CDR3 size: 16 residues. Germline CDR1 is MNHEY and CDR2 is SMNVEV (reference sequence). The CDR3 coding sequence is TGTGCCAGCAGTTCGTTTGACAGGGTGGGGAACTACGAGCAGTACTTC. This gives the protein CASSSFDRVGNYEQYF.

The chain links TRBV9 to TRBJ2-3, with D unresolved. There are 14 residues in the CDR3. Trimming removed 0 bases from V and 1 base from J, with 6 bases in between. Per the germline V gene, CDR1 is SGDLS and CDR2 is YYNGEE. CDR3 DNA sequence: TGTGCCAGCAGCGTAGTTGAGGGCACAGATACGCAGTATTTT. This sequence encodes CASSVVEGTDTQYF.

The rearrangement links TRBV29-1 to TRBJ2-1; D unresolved. This CDR3 has 14 amino acids. The germline V gene encodes CDR1 SQVTM and CDR2 ANQGSEA. V lost 1 base to trimming and J lost 0 bases, with 7 bases between them. The CDR3 is CSVEGFSSYNEQFF. The CDR3 DNA follows: TGCAGCGTTGAAGGTTTCAGCTCCTACAATGAGCAGTTCTTC.

The chain carries TRBV13 and TRBJ1-4; TRBD1 matches at 7 bases. Germline V gene data show CDR1 as PRHDT and CDR2 as FYEKMQ (reference sequence). V was clipped by 2 bases and J by 4 bases; unmatched bases: 4. The CDR3 extends over 15 amino acids. The CDR3: CASSLRGPNNEKLFF. In DNA, the CDR3 is TGTGCCAGCAGCTTAAGGGGGCCGAATAATGAAAAACTGTTTTTT.